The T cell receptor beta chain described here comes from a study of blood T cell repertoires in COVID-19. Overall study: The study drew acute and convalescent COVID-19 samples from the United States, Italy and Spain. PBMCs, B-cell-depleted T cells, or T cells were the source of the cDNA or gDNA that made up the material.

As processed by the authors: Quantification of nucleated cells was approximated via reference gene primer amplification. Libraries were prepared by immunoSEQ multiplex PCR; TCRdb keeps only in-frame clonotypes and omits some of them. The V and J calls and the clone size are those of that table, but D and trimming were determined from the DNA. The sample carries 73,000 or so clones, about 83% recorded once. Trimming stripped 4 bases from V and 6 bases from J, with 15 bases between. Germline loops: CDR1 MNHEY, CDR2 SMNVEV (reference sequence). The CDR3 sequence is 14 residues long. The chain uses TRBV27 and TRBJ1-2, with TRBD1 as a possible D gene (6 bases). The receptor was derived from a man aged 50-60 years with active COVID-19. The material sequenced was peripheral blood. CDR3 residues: CASSSNTGLDGYTF. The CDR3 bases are TGTGCCAGCAGTTCTAATACAGGGCTCGATGGCTACACCTTC.